The 18 T cell receptor beta chains in this list originate from one sample, sequenced in a study of Graves' ophthalmopathy and Graves' hyperthyroidism. From RNA, the CDR3 regions of TCR beta chains were amplified and sequenced. After a first-round RT-PCR with HTBI primers, a second-round multiplex PCR was run. TCRdb analysed the multiplex PCR reads with MiXCR anew, one entry per CDR3 protein. The sample records over 150,000 distinct CDR3 sequences, 30% to 45% being singletons. Source material: peripheral blood. The receptors come from a middle-aged woman with Graves' ophthalmopathy.

The chain employs TRBV27 and TRBJ2-7, with 7 bases that match TRBD2. The ends lost 3 bases at V and 6 bases at J; junction bases unmatched: 11. The CDR3 is made up of 15 amino acids. Germline V CDR1 and CDR2: MNHEY, SMNVEV (reference sequence). The CDR3 nucleotides are TGTGCCAGCAGTTTGTCGCTAGCGGAAAGTGGCGAGCAGTACTTC. Translation: CASSLSLAESGEQYF.

In this sample, this clonotype turned up many times. The chain couples TRBV29-1 to TRBJ2-5, with 9 bases identical to TRBD1. Germline CDR1 and CDR2: SQVTM and ANQGSEA. The trim removed 1 base at V and 5 bases at J, leaving 8 bases unmatched. This CDR3 is 15 amino acids long. The CDR3 is CSVEGQGVVLETQYF. In DNA form, the CDR3 reads TGCAGCGTTGAAGGACAGGGGGTTGTATTGGAGACCCAGTACTTC.

The chain employs TRBV12-3 or TRBV12-4 and TRBJ1-2, with no clear D. CDR3 size: 12 residues. V was cut by 7 bases and J by 6 bases, with 12 bases left in between. CDR3 residues: CASTLNEDGYTF. The DNA of the CDR3 is TGTGCCAGCACCCTCAATGAGGATGGCTACACCTTC.

This clonotype turned up a few times. The CDR3 bases are TGTGCCAGCAGTGAAGTTTGGGGGCAGAACACTGAAGCTTTCTTT. The encoded protein is CASSEVWGQNTEAFF. The V call is TRBV6-1, the J call TRBJ1-1; TRBD1 might be the D (6 bases). The length of the CDR3 is 15 residues. CDR1 and CDR2 (germline): MNHNS, SASEGT. V lost 1 base and J 1 base, leaving 10 bases between the germline ends.

This clonotype was seen many times. The chain couples TRBV11-2 to TRBJ2-2; 12 nucleotides agree with TRBD2. The CDR3 has 16 amino acids. With 5 bases clipped from V and 6 bases from J, the junction kept 7 bases outside the gene matches. In germline, CDR1 is SGHAT, CDR2 FQNNGV. Here the CDR3 reads CASSPRLAGDAGELFF. CDR3 bases: TGTGCCAGCAGCCCTCGACTAGCGGGAGATGCCGGGGAGCTGTTTTTT.

At least ten counts were recorded for this clonotype. CDR3 coding DNA: TGTGCCACCAGCAGAGATCCCCCCTCCGAACACATTCAGTACTTC. It yields the protein CATSRDPPSEHIQYF. This rearrangement joins TRBV15 to TRBJ2-4; D gene unclear. The CDR3 runs to 15 residues. The germline V and J ends were trimmed by 0 bases and 8 bases, with 14 bases remaining between them. Germline loops: CDR1 LNHNV, CDR2 YYDKDF (reference sequence).

This clonotype came up many times. The chain joins TRBV20-1 to TRBJ1-3; no clear D. This CDR3 contains 13 residues. Trimming pared 6 bases from V and 2 bases from J, leaving 11 bases between. CDR1 and CDR2 from the germline V gene are DFQATT and SNEGSKA (reference sequence). The CDR3 region is CSARSRAGNTIYF. The CDR3 bases are TGCAGTGCAAGGAGTCGGGCTGGAAACACCATATATTTT.

This clonotype was observed at least ten times. The CDR3 spells CASSLVPEGELFF. CDR3 DNA sequence: TGTGCCAGCAGCTTGGTTCCAGAGGGAGAGCTGTTTTTT. The J gene is TRBJ2-2, the V gene TRBV5-5, with D possibly matching TRBD2 (5 bases). V lost 0 bases and J lost 11, with 11 bases in between. Germline V lookup: CDR1 SGHKS, CDR2 YYEKEE (reference sequence). CDR3 length: 13 residues.

This chain connects TRBV6-2 or TRBV6-3 to TRBJ2-7; D call uncertain. The length of the CDR3 is 11 residues. Germline assignment: CDR1 MNHEY and CDR2 SVGEGT. Between the trimmed V and J ends, which lost 2 bases and 12 bases, there was a span of 11 bases. CDR3 amino acids: CASSYGSLPYF. The CDR3 DNA follows: TGTGCCAGCAGTTACGGGTCTCTTCCGTACTTC.

This clonotype was recorded many times. The chain is built from TRBV15 and TRBJ2-2; no firm D call. In germline, CDR1 is LNHNV, CDR2 YYDKDF (reference sequence). Trimming took off 0 bases at V and 5 bases at J, with 4 bases between the two ends. This CDR3 is 13 amino acids long. The CDR3 DNA is TGTGCCACCAGCAGAGATGGGACCGGGGAGCTGTTTTTT. It codes for CATSRDGTGELFF.

This clonotype appeared many times. The chain recombines TRBV12-3 or TRBV12-4 with TRBJ1-2; a possible D gene is TRBD1 (6 bases). The CDR3 totals 16 residues. Trimming took off 3 bases at V and 7 bases at J, with 21 bases between the two ends. The CDR3 region is CASSFGGGGARLGYTF. The CDR3 DNA is TGTGCCAGCAGTTTCGGTGGGGGGGGCGCGAGGCTTGGCTACACCTTC.

This clonotype was counted ten times or more. The chain couples TRBV14 to TRBJ1-6, with 9 positions matching TRBD1. Germline V gene lookup returns CDR1 SGHDN and CDR2 FVKESK. The CDR3 has 18 amino acids. Trimming cost V 0 bases and J 7 bases; bases outside gene matches: 10. CDR3 sequence: CASSQEVFGGQGNSPLHF. For the CDR3, the DNA is TGTGCCAGCAGCCAAGAGGTGTTTGGGGGACAGGGCAATTCACCCCTCCACTTT. Together with reference TRBV14 and TRBJ1-6, the CDR3 gives the full variable domain: EAGVTQFPSHSVIEKGQTVTLRCDPISGHDNLYWYRRVMGKEIKFLLHFVKESKQDESGMPNNRFLAERTGGTYSTLKVQPAELEDSGVYFCASSQEVFGGQGNSPLHFGNGTRLTVT.

This clonotype turned up a few times. The genes are TRBV6-1 and TRBJ2-2; 9 positions agree with TRBD2. Germline CDR1 reads MNHNS; CDR2 reads SASEGT. Germline trimming cut 6 bases from V and 5 bases from J; bases unmatched to any gene: 7. This CDR3 is 15 amino acids long. The DNA for the CDR3 is TGTGCCAGCAGCCTTAGCGGGAGTTGGACCGGGGAGCTGTTTTTT. Encoded protein: CASSLSGSWTGELFF.

The table lists this clonotype with many counts. The V call is TRBV6-2 or TRBV6-3, the J call TRBJ2-2; 8 nucleotides match TRBD2. This CDR3 region has 16 residues. J was trimmed by 6 bases and V by 5 bases; bases with no gene match: 11. Germline lookup yields CDR1 MNHEY and CDR2 SVGEGT. The CDR3 here is CASSHGLARTAGELFF. CDR3 nucleotide sequence: TGTGCCAGCAGTCACGGACTAGCACGAACGGCCGGGGAGCTGTTTTTT.

Many counts were recorded for this clonotype. V gene TRBV11-1 combines with J gene TRBJ2-2; D is unresolved. The V and J ends lost 2 bases and 1 base respectively, with 2 bases between them. The CDR3 has 13 amino acids. Germline V gene data show CDR1 as SGHAT and CDR2 as FQDESV (reference sequence). CDR3 coding DNA: TGTGCCAGCAGCTTACGGAACACCGGGGAGCTGTTTTTT. The encoded protein is CASSLRNTGELFF.

The table lists this clonotype with many counts. V and J are TRBV11-3 and TRBJ2-7; weak D call: TRBD2 (5 bases). CDR3 size: 18 residues. The V and J ends lost 1 base and 0 bases respectively, with 19 bases between them. Per germline, CDR1 SGHNT and CDR2 YENEEA. The CDR3 sequence: CASSLVSIGSASSYEQYF. In DNA, the CDR3 is TGTGCCAGCAGCTTAGTTTCTATCGGTAGCGCCAGCTCCTACGAGCAGTACTTC.

CDR3 nucleotides: TGTGCCAGCAGTTTTTACGTTGGGGACCCCGCATACGAGCAGTACTTC. Amino acids: CASSFYVGDPAYEQYF. The genes are TRBV12-3 or TRBV12-4 and TRBJ2-7; D may correspond to TRBD1 or TRBD2 (5 bases each). This CDR3 spans 16 amino acids. V was shortened by 3 bases and J by 4 bases, with 19 bases between the two germline ends.

This clonotype was counted only a few times. The V and J genes are TRBV7-2 and TRBJ1-5; 7 bases are shared with TRBD1. The CDR3 is 13 amino acids. The germline V gene has CDR1 SGHTA and CDR2 FQGNSA. After removal of 5 bases from V and 7 bases from J, the junction contained 5 bases not matched to a gene. The CDR3 DNA sequence: TGTGCCAGCAGCGCGACAGGGCGGCAGCCCCAGCATTTT. Translated: CASSATGRQPQHF.